Listed below are T cell receptor beta chains from one sample, sequenced in a study of blood T cell repertoires in COVID-19. This table comes from immunoSEQ multiplex PCR, and its TCRdb copy is limited to in-frame clones, with some not included. Among 350,000 or so clones listed, almost 90% were seen once. Sequences were obtained from PBMCs or T cells enriched from blood (not recorded which). Receptors originate from a woman under 40 who had been exposed to COVID-19. Both conserved end residues are part of each CDR3. Fields, in order: J gene, V gene, CDR3 protein.

TRBJ2-5,TRBV27,CASSLFGSRGETQYF
TRBJ2-6,TRBV18,CASSPPGHDSGANVLTF
TRBJ1-2,TRBV19,CASRPPGGLGYTF
TRBJ2-1,TRBV3-1/TRBV3-2,CASSPSGNHGEQFF
TRBJ2-3,TRBV7-6,CASSLRTGGGTDTQYF
TRBJ2-5,TRBV27,CASSYGMRGGSRETQYF
TRBJ2-7,TRBV11-2,CASSLMVAGGREQYF
TRBJ2-1,TRBV20-1,CSASLAFDEQFF
TRBJ2-2,TRBV5-1,CASNPDSANTGELFF
TRBJ2-1,TRBV10-2,CASSETLIAYTYNEQFF
TRBJ1-1,TRBV7-3,CASSLTGFTEAFF
TRBJ1-5,TRBV11-3,CASSRGGGPQHF
TRBJ2-3,TRBV30,CAWSGLGSSTDTQYF
TRBJ2-7,TRBV30,CAWSKGGAALPQYF
TRBJ2-7,TRBV28,CASIRGTLRNEQYF
TRBJ2-7,TRBV15,CATSRVGQGDFLEQYF
TRBJ1-1,TRBV14,CASSHINTEAFF
TRBJ1-1,TRBV19,CASPSTTNRYRNTEAFF
TRBJ1-5,TRBV30,CAWSLWGDEPQHF
TRBJ1-5,TRBV2,CASSNMPGQGIRNQPQHF
TRBJ2-1,TRBV27,CASSQDASSYNEQFF
TRBJ1-2,TRBV5-1,CASSPPDRGPYGYTF
TRBJ1-2,TRBV7-3,CASSSSITGADGYTF
TRBJ1-5,TRBV4-1,CASSQDRDTHSNQPQHF
TRBJ1-1,TRBV18,CASSRDRDAEAFF
TRBJ2-4,TRBV5-4,CASSLPGLAKNIQYF
TRBJ1-6,TRBV29-1,CSVRDRDNSPLHF
TRBJ1-5,TRBV23-1,CASGSARLDQPQHF
TRBJ2-7,TRBV4-1,CASSQDRGTTYEQYF
TRBJ1-2,TRBV29-1,CSGHDRELGGYTF
TRBJ2-7,TRBV6-6,CASSYQGSYEQYF
TRBJ1-5,TRBV19,CASGQGPWSQHF
TRBJ1-3,TRBV7-6,CASSLVLGAGGNTIYF
TRBJ1-2,TRBV27,CASSRQGDNYGYTF
TRBJ1-2,TRBV28,CASSLGRGYYGYTF
TRBJ2-2,TRBV5-1,CASSIGNSGTGELFF
TRBJ2-1,TRBV15,CATSGAGLASYNEQFF
TRBJ1-2,TRBV5-5,CASGTVSANYGYTF
TRBJ2-1,TRBV7-9,CASSLVVHEQFF
TRBJ2-2,TRBV6-5,CASRDRGGTGELFF
TRBJ1-3,TRBV7-9,CASSPIGGVRSSGNTIYF
TRBJ2-5,TRBV12-3/TRBV12-4,CASSRSGVTQYF
TRBJ2-7,TRBV6-5,CASTETSGSPYEQYF
TRBJ2-2,TRBV4-1,CASSQDPQGANTGELFF
TRBJ1-1,TRBV27,CASSLSPLQGLPVEAFF
TRBJ1-1,TRBV29-1,CSVTDRATEAFF
TRBJ2-2,TRBV27,CASSPLDRANTGELFF
TRBJ1-2,TRBV2,CARRGLTANYGYTF
TRBJ1-1,TRBV29-1,CSVEEQADTEAFF
TRBJ2-1,TRBV7-9,CASSFGGIRGEQFF
TRBJ2-4,TRBV19,CASSIRLLGTGGTKNIQYF
TRBJ1-1,TRBV9,CASSTLTGGNPEAFF
TRBJ1-2,TRBV24-1,CATSDRTGSLYYGYTF
TRBJ2-3,TRBV5-1,CASSLAESTDTQYF